This T cell receptor (beta chain) was found in a study of OX40 agonist ivuxolimab in advanced cancers. The trim removed 3 bases at V and 7 bases at J, leaving 10 bases unmatched. There are 15 residues in the CDR3. The V gene's germline CDR1 is SGHRS and CDR2 YFSETQ. The repertoire was sequenced with immunoSEQ multiplex PCR; TCRdb's copy has only in-frame clones and lacks some. This table has approximately 68,000 clones, approximately 88% appearing once. This sequence originates from an adult with an advanced solid tumor such as melanoma, head and neck, liver or kidney cancer. The chain recombines TRBV5-1 with TRBJ1-3; 7 positions agree with TRBD1. The sample was CD4+ or CD8+ T cells sorted from blood, taken in a trial of the OX40 agonist ivuxolimab. The CDR3 coding sequence is TGCGCCAGCAGCTGGTCGGGACAGACAAGGAACACCATATATTTT. This codes for CASSWSGQTRNTIYF.